This T cell receptor (beta chain) originates from a study of blood T cell repertoires in COVID-19 (dated by TCRdb to the early 2020s). With respect to the entire study: Collaborator samples came from the United States, Italy and Spain and covered acute and convalescent phases of COVID-19. Sample metadata almost always included a de-identified subject ID, COVID-19 status, age in years and sex. Where available, HLA class I and class II types were obtained from metadata supplied by the sample provider rather than from assay-based typing. The prospective study material was composed of cDNA or gDNA derived from T cells, B-cell-depleted T cells, or PBMCs. The repertoires were released in a freely available public database intended as a resource for research on the immune response to SARS-CoV-2. Deeply sampled blood TCRbeta repertoires from subjects exposed to, actively infected with, or recovered from COVID-19 were included in the dataset. Samples came from the ongoing ImmuneRACE study (first 160 participants) plus 1,254 subjects from 6 global collaborators.

Participants in the prospective study were aged 18 to 89 years, lived in under 30 United States geographic areas, and enrolled through a virtual design. In the prospective study, cohorts were assigned on the basis of participant-reported clinical history obtained from a screening survey and a study questionnaire. Recovered participants in ImmuneRACE Cohort 3 were defined as having two consecutive negative NP/OP PCR tests, clearance from a healthcare professional, or resolution of symptoms. Each participant in the prospective study had whole blood, serum and a nasopharyngeal or oropharyngeal swab collected by mobile phlebotomists. Prospective study participants could optionally give additional blood draws and questionnaires over an approximately two-month period. Before DNA extraction, prospective study blood samples were shipped either frozen or at room temperature. What the authors observed across the whole study: The quantity of clinical and demographic metadata differed by source and by participant and was supplied without curation.

The immunoSEQ Assay, a bias-controlled multiplex PCR, was used to amplify TCRbeta CDR3 regions from genomic DNA. The paper's processing steps were these. Nucleated cell counts per sample were estimated from amplification of reference gene primers within the assay. Sequence reads were collapsed and filtered to measure the absolute abundance of every unique TCRbeta CDR3 rearrangement. For each sample, productive Simpson clonality was calculated as the square root of Simpson's diversity index across productive rearrangements. The table was pulled from immuneACCESS by TCRdb, which kept in-frame rearrangements only. Such tables lose some clones; where checked, under half of the loss comes from unresolved V genes, and the rest has no known cause. For V, J and clone size, that table is used; D and trimming come from the DNA. The sample includes around 450,000 clones, with 87% observed a single time. Approximately 0.7% of the sample goes to the ten largest clones.

A word on this clone: Its antigen is not yet known. Base qualities are not provided; no much larger clone lies one nucleotide away.

Ends trimmed: V by 0 bases, J by 1 base; bases unmatched to a gene: 2. The CDR3 has 17 amino acids, counting the end cysteine and phenylalanine. The kept DNA is CDR3 alone, 51 bases in frame from the first base. CDR1 and CDR2, per the germline V gene (reference sequence), are SGHNT and YYREEE. This clonotype was obtained from a young woman who had recovered from COVID-19. The sequenced material came from PBMCs or T cells enriched from blood (not recorded which). In this chain, TRBV5-4 is recombined with TRBJ2-2, and 11 junctional nucleotides match TRBD1. The nucleotide sequence is TGTGCCAGCAGCTTGGTGGGACAGGGGGTGAACACCGGGGAGCTGTTTTTT. This encodes CASSLVGQGVNTGELFF.